This entry lists 20 T cell receptor beta chains sequenced from one sample in a study of blood T cell repertoires in COVID-19. The method was immunoSEQ multiplex PCR; TCRdb's version includes in-frame clones alone and lacks a portion of them. The sample carries about 150,000 clones, around four fifths recorded once. The sequenced material came from peripheral blood. The receptors here all came from a woman between 65 and 79 years old who had recovered from COVID-19.

J is TRBJ1-2 and V is TRBV6-5; 9 bases fit TRBD1. With V trimmed by 6 bases and J by 8 bases, 7 bases remained unmatched. Looked up from germline, CDR1 is MNHEY and CDR2 is SVGAGI. The CDR3 covers 13 residues. The CDR3 sequence is CASRQGQGNGYTF. DNA of the CDR3: TGTGCCAGCAGACAGGGACAGGGTAACGGCTACACCTTC.

J is TRBJ1-2 and V is TRBV7-9; D is possibly TRBD1 (6 bases). In germline, CDR1 is SEHNR, CDR2 FQNEAQ (reference sequence). Deletions cut 5 bases from V and 5 bases from J, with 21 bases between. The CDR3 contains 16 residues. CDR3 coding DNA: TGTGCCAGCAGCGATGGGGGCGGGGGAGTTTCATATGGCTACACCTTC. It yields the protein CASSDGGGGVSYGYTF.

This chain connects TRBV5-1 to TRBJ2-6, with unresolved D. This CDR3 contains 15 residues. V was pared by 0 bases and J by 2 bases, with 6 bases between. CDR1 SGHRS and CDR2 YFSETQ come from the germline V gene. CDR3 DNA: TGCGCCAGCAGCTTGGGATCTACTGGGGCCAACGTCCTGACTTTC. Its protein is CASSLGSTGANVLTF.

This clone has a single count. The chain has TRBV5-5 and TRBJ2-3; tentatively, D is TRBD2 (6 bases). V was trimmed by 0 bases and J by 6 bases, leaving 14 bases between them. The CDR3 runs 15 residues. Germline CDR1 SGHKS, CDR2 YYEKEE (reference sequence). DNA for the CDR3: TGTGCCAGCAGCTTGGCCCCCTCTGGGGGGGATACGCAGTATTTT. This sequence encodes CASSLAPSGGDTQYF.

On this clone itself: Given the absence of the conserved phenylalanine or tryptophan at the CDR3 end, a read error is likely. The DNA is omitted, as the CDR3 cannot be located on it reliably, and the CDR3 follows TCRdb's listing. This chain uses TRBV5-6 with TRBJ1-1. The CDR3 spans 10 residues, counting both ends. Per germline, CDR1 SGHDT and CDR2 YYEEEE. CDR3 residues: CASSLGGNPL.

The rearrangement uses TRBV7-3 and TRBJ2-7; 9 positions agree with TRBD2. The germline V gene has CDR1 SGHTA and CDR2 FQGTGA. This CDR3 spans 17 amino acids. Trimming removed 5 bases from V and 4 bases from J; junction bases left unmatched: 15. This CDR3 is CASSPTGREGRGYEQYF. The CDR3 DNA follows: TGTGCCAGCAGCCCCACTGGGCGGGAGGGCCGGGGGTACGAGCAGTACTTC.

V gene TRBV12-5 combines with J gene TRBJ2-5; TRBD1 is a possible D gene (6 bases). CDR3 length equals 14 residues. CDR1 LGHNT and CDR2 FRNRAP come from the germline V gene. The germline V and J ends were trimmed by 3 bases and 0 bases, with 8 bases remaining between them. Written as DNA, the CDR3 is TGTGCTAGTGGTTTCGGACAGCACCAAGAGACCCAGTACTTC. Translating it yields CASGFGQHQETQYF.

This rearrangement joins TRBV10-2 to TRBJ1-2; D ambiguous. V was cut by 3 bases and J by 1 base, with 6 bases left in between. This CDR3 spans 13 amino acids. From germline, CDR1 is WSHSY and CDR2 SAAADI. The CDR3, as DNA: TGCGCCAGCAGTGAACTGGTTAACTATGGCTACACCTTC. Amino acid sequence: CASSELVNYGYTF.

This chain uses TRBV28 with TRBJ1-2; 12 bases fit TRBD1. In germline, CDR1 is MDHEN, CDR2 SYDVKM. J lost 8 bases, V lost 5 bases, and 12 bases had no gene match. This CDR3 comprises 16 residues. The CDR3 here is CASSPTRDRGRRGYTF. CDR3 DNA: TGTGCCAGCAGTCCCACCCGGGACAGGGGGCGCCGGGGCTACACCTTC.

The genes are TRBV6-5 and TRBJ2-6; D may be TRBD2 (5 bases). Trimming pared 11 bases from V and 2 bases from J, leaving 7 bases between. CDR1 MNHEY and CDR2 SVGAGI come from the germline V gene. The CDR3 is 12 amino acids. The CDR3 region is CAAGTGANVLTF. Written as DNA, the CDR3 is TGTGCCGCCGGGACTGGGGCCAACGTCCTGACTTTC.

This clone was seen a handful of times. This chain joins TRBV9 and TRBJ1-2; the match to TRBD1 covers 7 bases. V gave up 4 bases and J gave up 5 bases; unmatched junction bases: 14. The CDR3 extends over 16 amino acids. Germline V gene data show CDR1 as SGDLS and CDR2 as YYNGEE. CDR3 DNA sequence: TGTGCCAGCAGCCTCCGGGGACAGACGATAGGGTATGGCTACACCTTC. Amino acid sequence: CASSLRGQTIGYGYTF.

This chain links TRBV11-3 with TRBJ2-7; possible D gene TRBD2, 6 bases. The CDR3 is made up of 14 amino acids. Germline V CDR1 and CDR2: SGHNT, YENEEA. V was cut by 5 bases and J by 4 bases, with 15 bases left in between. The CDR3 spells CASSPRDSLYEQYF. The CDR3 DNA sequence: TGTGCCAGCAGCCCCCGGGACTCTTTATACGAGCAGTACTTC.

The rearrangement joins TRBV18 to TRBJ2-2, with D perhaps TRBD1 (5 bases). This CDR3 has 15 residues. Germline V gives CDR1 KGHSH, CDR2 LQKENI. Trimming cost V 5 bases and J 0 bases, with 10 bases left between them. CDR3 in amino acids: CASSATAANTGELFF. The CDR3 DNA is TGTGCCAGCTCAGCGACAGCCGCGAACACCGGGGAGCTGTTTTTT.

The chain couples TRBV19 to TRBJ1-5; 10 bases line up with TRBD1. Per the germline V gene, CDR1 is LNHDA and CDR2 is SQIVND (reference sequence). V lost 9 bases, J lost 5 bases, and 10 bases stayed unmatched. The CDR3 loop spans 15 amino acids. CDR3 amino acids: CASTPQTGGYQPQHF. CDR3 nucleotides: TGTGCCAGCACACCACAGACAGGGGGCTATCAGCCCCAGCATTTT.

The chain uses TRBV29-1 and TRBJ2-1; the match to TRBD2 covers 13 bases. Trimming took 3 bases from V and 0 from J; bases not matched to a gene: 5. The CDR3 length is 17 residues. Germline CDR1 reads SQVTM; CDR2 reads ANQGSEA. CDR3 nucleotides: TGCAGCGTTGAGACTAGCGGGAGGAGCAGCTCCTACAATGAGCAGTTCTTC. Translation gives CSVETSGRSSSYNEQFF.

In this sample, this clone turned up a few times. V usage is TRBV7-6 and J usage is TRBJ1-6; tentative D call: TRBD1 (5 bases). The germline V gene has CDR1 SGHVS and CDR2 FNYEAQ. V lost 5 bases to trimming and J lost 7 bases, with 24 bases between them. The CDR3 runs 18 residues. The CDR3 DNA sequence: TGTGCCAGCAGCCCATGGGGACGGGGGGAACAGACCAATTCACCCCTCCACTTT. This gives the protein CASSPWGRGEQTNSPLHF.

The chain recombines TRBV11-3 with TRBJ2-1; D might be TRBD2 (7 bases). Germline-derived CDR1 and CDR2 are SGHNT and YENEEA. The length of the CDR3 is 14 residues. V was shortened by 5 bases and J by 8 bases, with 16 bases between the two germline ends. The CDR3 loop reads CASSPRWGGDEQFF. The DNA for the CDR3 is TGTGCCAGCAGCCCCAGGTGGGGGGGCGATGAGCAGTTCTTC.

The chain is built from TRBV5-1 and TRBJ2-7; D is ambiguous. The CDR3 runs 13 residues. CDR1 is SGHRS, CDR2 YFSETQ, per germline. V was trimmed by 4 bases and J by 6 bases, leaving 14 bases between them. Here the CDR3 reads CASSPGFLGEQYF. The CDR3 coding sequence is TGCGCCAGCAGCCCAGGATTCTTGGGCGAGCAGTACTTC.

V usage is TRBV10-3 and J usage is TRBJ2-3, with TRBD1 identical over 7 bases. Germline CDR1 reads ENHRY; CDR2 reads SYGVKD. V dropped 3 bases and J dropped 4; count of bases not matched to a gene: 1. The CDR3 loop spans 13 amino acids. This CDR3 reads CAISETGADTQYF. CDR3 DNA: TGTGCCATCAGTGAAACAGGGGCAGATACGCAGTATTTT.

J is TRBJ2-7 and V is TRBV6-1; D not resolved. The CDR3 covers 15 residues. V dropped 2 bases and J dropped 6 bases, with 17 bases sitting between them. Germline CDR1 and CDR2: MNHNS and SASEGT. Here the CDR3 reads CASSEHLRSLGEQYF. The CDR3 DNA reads as TGTGCCAGCAGTGAACACCTGCGGAGCCTCGGCGAGCAGTACTTC.